This TCR beta chain was identified in a study of PD-L1 blockade in urothelial cancer. Background on the study: Blood analysis was done at 3 weeks (second dose) and 6 weeks after treatment began. Blood yielded a median of approximately 150,000 T cells per sample.

Sample numbers ranged from 1 to 8 per patient, encompassing pretreatment and on-treatment collections. V was clipped by 3 bases and J by 5 bases, with 14 bases between them. Germline V gives CDR1 SNHLY, CDR2 FYNNEI. The CDR3 length is 15 residues. Method: immunoSEQ multiplex PCR; TCRdb's copy keeps in-frame clones and lacks some. The sample consists of tens of thousands of clones, approximately 86% of them appearing once. This specimen consisted of PBMCs, obtained around atezolizumab (anti-PD-L1) treatment. The origin of this receptor is a man aged 50-60 years with urothelial cancer. The chain links TRBV2 to TRBJ2-1; D perhaps matches TRBD1 (6 bases). CDR3: CASSDRGKVDNEQFF. The CDR3 coding sequence is TGTGCCAGCAGTGACAGGGGTAAGGTCGACAATGAGCAGTTCTTC.